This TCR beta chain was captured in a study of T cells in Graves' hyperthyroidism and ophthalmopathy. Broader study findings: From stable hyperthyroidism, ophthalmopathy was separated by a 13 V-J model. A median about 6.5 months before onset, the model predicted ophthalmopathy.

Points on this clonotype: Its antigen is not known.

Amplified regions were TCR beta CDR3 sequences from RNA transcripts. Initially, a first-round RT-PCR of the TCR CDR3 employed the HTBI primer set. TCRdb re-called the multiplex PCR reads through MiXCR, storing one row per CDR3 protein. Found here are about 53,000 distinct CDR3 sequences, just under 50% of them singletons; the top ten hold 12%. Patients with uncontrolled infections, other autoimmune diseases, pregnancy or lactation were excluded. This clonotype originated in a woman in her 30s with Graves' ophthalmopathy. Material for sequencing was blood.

CDR3 in amino acids: CASSVVASGNYGYTF. CDR3 nucleotide sequence: TGTGCCAGCAGCGTAGTGGCTAGCGGGAACTATGGCTACACCTTC. V gene TRBV9 combines with J gene TRBJ1-2; no clear D. The CDR3 has 15 residues. Trimming cost V 0 bases and J 2 bases, with 11 bases left between them. CDR1 and CDR2 (germline): SGDLS, YYNGEE.